A selection of T cell receptor beta chains follows, all from one sample in a study of CD8 T cells in Susac syndrome. TCRdb redid the calling of the immunoSEQ multiplex PCR reads with MiXCR, one entry per CDR3 protein. This table holds hundreds of thousands of distinct CDR3 sequences, about 95% found once. Sequencing used CD4+ T cells from PBMCs. The receptor source for this set is a human donor with Susac syndrome. The CDR3 runs from the conserved cysteine through the conserved F or W. The D gene is left open where the match is weak. Size is omitted from some rows. Given values are once, few, many or a class for expanded clones.

d_call,clone_size,v_call,j_call,cdr3_nt,cdr3_aa
-,-,TRBV12-3/TRBV12-4,TRBJ1-2,TGTGCCAGCAGCCCCGCAGGGGCGGTAAACTATGGCTACACCTTC,CASSPAGAVNYGYTF
-,-,TRBV20-1,TRBJ1-1,TGCAGTGCTCCTCTCGCACAGGGTAGCGATGAAGCTTTCTTT,CSAPLAQGSDEAFF
-,-,TRBV28,TRBJ1-4,TGTGCCAGCAGTTCCCAGGGGTTCGCGCATGAAAAACTGTTTTTT,CASSSQGFAHEKLFF
TRBD1,-,TRBV2,TRBJ2-7,TGTGCCAGCACACCGGGACAGGGATCTCGGTTTTACTTC,CASTPGQGSRFYF
TRBD1,few,TRBV29-1,TRBJ1-1,TGCAGCGGGCGACAGGGGGACACTGAAGCTTTCTTT,CSGRQGDTEAFF
TRBD1,-,TRBV5-1,TRBJ2-1,TGCGCCAGCAGCCGGGCAGGGGGCAGTCACAATGAGCAGTTCTTC,CASSRAGGSHNEQFF
-,-,TRBV28,TRBJ1-6,TGTGCCAGCAGTACCTCGGGGCTGACTAGCAATTCACCCCTCCACTTT,CASSTSGLTSNSPLHF
TRBD1,-,TRBV20-1,TRBJ1-5,TGCAGTGCCACTGACAGGGCGAGTCAGCCCCAGCATTTT,CSATDRASQPQHF
TRBD2,-,TRBV5-1,TRBJ2-5,TGCGCCAGCAGCCCCAGCGGGGGAACCTCGACGACCCAGTACTTC,CASSPSGGTSTTQYF
-,-,TRBV5-4,TRBJ1-1,TGTGCCAGCAGCACAGACAAAGATGAAGCTTTCTTT,CASSTDKDEAFF
-,-,TRBV28,TRBJ1-4,TGTGCCAGCAGTCACTCCCGGGACGAAAAACTGTTTTTT,CASSHSRDEKLFF
-,-,TRBV5-1,TRBJ2-1,TGCGCCAGCAGGGCGCTAGGGGGGAATGAGCAGTTCTTC,CASRALGGNEQFF
-,once,TRBV6-5,TRBJ1-2,TGTGCCAGCAGTTTGACCCGGACGACCAACTATGGCTACACCTTC,CASSLTRTTNYGYTF
TRBD1,-,TRBV18,TRBJ2-7,TGTGCCAGCTCCCTACCGGGACAGGGCTACGAGCAGTACTTC,CASSLPGQGYEQYF
-,-,TRBV14,TRBJ1-6,TGTGCCAGCAGCCACCTCTCAGGGGACAATTCACCCCTCCACTTT,CASSHLSGDNSPLHF
-,-,TRBV20-1,TRBJ1-1,TGCAGTGCTACGGACACCCCCTGGACAGCTTTCTTT,CSATDTPWTAFF
-,-,TRBV20-1,TRBJ2-3,TGCAGTGCTAGTCCCGTTCGGGGCTACACAGATGGGGCGCAGTATTTT,CSASPVRGYTDGAQYF
TRBD1,-,TRBV19,TRBJ1-2,TGTGCCAGTAGTCCTCACAGGGGAGGAGGCTATGGCTACACCTTC,CASSPHRGGGYGYTF
-,-,TRBV12-3/TRBV12-4,TRBJ1-4,TGTGCCAGCAGTCTCGGACACCCTAATGAAAAACTGTTTTTT,CASSLGHPNEKLFF
-,-,TRBV15,TRBJ2-1,TGTGCCACCAGCAGAGGCGGGGCACTCTCCTACAATGAGCAGTTCTTC,CATSRGGALSYNEQFF
TRBD1,-,TRBV20-1,TRBJ2-1,TGCAGTGCTAGACCGGACAGGGCCTACAATGAGCAGTTCTTC,CSARPDRAYNEQFF
-,-,TRBV30,TRBJ2-2,TGTGCCTGGAGCGTCGGCAGGGCGGACGGGGAGCTGTTTTTT,CAWSVGRADGELFF
-,-,TRBV5-4,TRBJ2-2,TGTGCCAGCAGCTTGGCCTGGCAGAACACCGGGGAGCTGTTTTTT,CASSLAWQNTGELFF
-,-,TRBV7-9,TRBJ1-6,TGTGCCAGCAGTCCCCTCCGTTCACCCCTCCACTTT,CASSPLRSPLHF
-,-,TRBV10-3,TRBJ1-1,TGTGCCATCAGTGAGTCCGGGGAAAACACTGAAGCTTTCTTT,CAISESGENTEAFF
-,-,TRBV20-1,TRBJ2-3,TGCAGTGCGGTAGGGATCACAGATACGCAGTATTTT,CSAVGITDTQYF
TRBD1,-,TRBV20-1,TRBJ1-1,TGCAGTGCCATACAGGGGTTGGCGTGGGCTTTCTTT,CSAIQGLAWAFF
-,once,TRBV14,TRBJ2-3,TGTGCCAGCAGCCAAGTCGGTAGCCCCTTGGCGCAGTATTTT,CASSQVGSPLAQYF
-,-,TRBV4-2,TRBJ2-1,TGTGCCAGCAGCCAAGATTCCGTCCGTGGGGGGAAGGGGAACAATGAGCAGTTCTTC,CASSQDSVRGGKGNNEQFF
-,-,TRBV20-1,TRBJ2-5,TGCAGTGCTAGAGATCTCGGGTTCGAAGAGACCCAGTACTTC,CSARDLGFEETQYF
-,-,TRBV20-1,TRBJ2-2,TGCAGTGCCCCCACGGCCGACGGGGGTAGCACCGGGGAGCTGTTTTTT,CSAPTADGGSTGELFF
-,-,TRBV24-1,TRBJ2-5,TGTGCCACCAGTGATGGGCCCCGGACCCAGTACTTC,CATSDGPRTQYF
-,-,TRBV25-1,TRBJ2-3,TGTGCCAGCAGTGATCCGGAACCCCAAGGTGATACGCAGTATTTT,CASSDPEPQGDTQYF
-,-,TRBV29-1,TRBJ1-2,TGCAGCGTTGAAGAACTCGGGGAGGGCTACACCTTC,CSVEELGEGYTF
TRBD2,-,TRBV20-1,TRBJ2-7,TGCAGTGCCAAACTAGCGGGGGACGAGCAGTACTTC,CSAKLAGDEQYF
-,-,TRBV3-1,TRBJ1-1,TGTGCCAGCAGCCAAGTCGGGGGAACTGAAGCTTTCTTT,CASSQVGGTEAFF
-,-,TRBV7-2,TRBJ1-5,TGTGCCAGCTCCCTGGCGGGACTTAATCAGCCCCAGCATTTT,CASSLAGLNQPQHF
-,-,TRBV20-1,TRBJ2-1,TGCAGTGCTAGGCCCCCAGGGGGGAAACATGAGCAGTTCTTC,CSARPPGGKHEQFF
-,-,TRBV29-1,TRBJ1-2,TGCAGCGCTATGTGGGGGGTTGTGACGGGTGGCTACACCTTC,CSAMWGVVTGGYTF
-,-,TRBV7-7,TRBJ2-1,TGTGCTAGCAGCTCGGGACTTAGGAATGAGCAGTTCTTC,CASSSGLRNEQFF
TRBD1,-,TRBV5-4,TRBJ2-3,TGTGCCAGCAGCCGCACAGGGGAGGATACGCAGTATTTT,CASSRTGEDTQYF
-,-,TRBV30,TRBJ2-7,TGTGCCTGGAAAGCCTCCCCGGGGTACGAGCAGTACTTC,CAWKASPGYEQYF
TRBD1,-,TRBV6-2/TRBV6-3,TRBJ2-5,TGTGCCAGCAGCCCGGACCGGGACAGCGTAAGGGCCGAGACCCAGTACTTC,CASSPDRDSVRAETQYF
TRBD1,once,TRBV28,TRBJ2-3,TGTGCCAGCAGTCCATTGGACAGGGACTCAGATACGCAGTATTTT,CASSPLDRDSDTQYF
TRBD1,-,TRBV12-3/TRBV12-4,TRBJ1-1,TGTGCCAGCAGTCAGGGACAGATCACTGAAGCTTTCTTT,CASSQGQITEAFF
-,-,TRBV14,TRBJ2-3,TGTGCCAGCAGCCTGGGACCATCGCAGTATTTT,CASSLGPSQYF
TRBD1,-,TRBV29-1,TRBJ2-5,TGCAGCGTTGGGGACAGCCGAGAGACCCAGTACTTC,CSVGDSRETQYF
-,-,TRBV18,TRBJ1-2,TGTGCCAGCTCATCGTCCGGGACGGACTATGGCTACACCTTC,CASSSSGTDYGYTF
-,-,TRBV7-8,TRBJ2-7,TGTGCCAGCAGCTACACGCACTACGAGCAGTACTTC,CASSYTHYEQYF
-,-,TRBV5-4,TRBJ1-1,TGTGCCAGCAGCTGGCAGGGGCTCGCTGAAGCTTTCTTT,CASSWQGLAEAFF
TRBD2,once,TRBV11-1,TRBJ2-1,TGTGCCAGCAGCTTTTTCCCGGGACTAGCGGGGACCTCCTACAATGAGCAGTTCTTC,CASSFFPGLAGTSYNEQFF
-,-,TRBV20-1,TRBJ1-4,TGCAGTGCTAGAACAGGAGGGAGTGAAAAACTGTTTTTT,CSARTGGSEKLFF
TRBD1,-,TRBV5-4,TRBJ1-6,TGTGCCAGCAGCTTGATCAAGGGACAGCTTAATTCACCCCTCCACTTT,CASSLIKGQLNSPLHF
TRBD1,-,TRBV20-1,TRBJ1-2,TGCAGTGCTAGAGAAATTCAGACAGGGGCTAACTATGGCTACACCTTC,CSAREIQTGANYGYTF
-,-,TRBV20-1,TRBJ1-2,TGCAGTGCACCCGACTTCGGGCAGGAGGGCGGCTACACCTTC,CSAPDFGQEGGYTF
TRBD2,-,TRBV9,TRBJ2-7,TGTGCCAGCAGCGTAAGTACTAGCGGGACCTACGAGCAGTACTTC,CASSVSTSGTYEQYF
-,few,TRBV4-3,TRBJ1-6,TGCGCCAGCAGCCAAGATCAGACCGGAACCCTCCACTTT,CASSQDQTGTLHF
TRBD2,-,TRBV6-5,TRBJ2-5,TGTGCCAGCAGCCGCTCCGGGCTAGCGGGGGGGACCCAGTACTTC,CASSRSGLAGGTQYF
-,-,TRBV9,TRBJ2-2,TGTGCCAGCAGGGGGGAACGGGGACCGAACACCGGGGAGCTGTTTTTT,CASRGERGPNTGELFF